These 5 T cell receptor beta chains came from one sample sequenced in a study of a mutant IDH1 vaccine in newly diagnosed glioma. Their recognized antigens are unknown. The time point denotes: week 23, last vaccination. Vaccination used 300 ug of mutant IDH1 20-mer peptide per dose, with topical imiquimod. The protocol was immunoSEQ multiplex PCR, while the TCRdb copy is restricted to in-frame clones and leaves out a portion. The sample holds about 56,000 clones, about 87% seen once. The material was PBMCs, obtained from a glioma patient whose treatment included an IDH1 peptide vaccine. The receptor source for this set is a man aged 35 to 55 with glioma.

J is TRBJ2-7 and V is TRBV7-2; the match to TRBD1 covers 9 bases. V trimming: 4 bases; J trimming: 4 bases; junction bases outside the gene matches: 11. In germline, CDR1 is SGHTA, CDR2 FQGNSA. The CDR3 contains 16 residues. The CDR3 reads CASSSLTGTGKYEQYF. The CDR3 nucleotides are TGTGCCAGCAGCTCGCTGACCGGGACAGGGAAATACGAGCAGTACTTC.

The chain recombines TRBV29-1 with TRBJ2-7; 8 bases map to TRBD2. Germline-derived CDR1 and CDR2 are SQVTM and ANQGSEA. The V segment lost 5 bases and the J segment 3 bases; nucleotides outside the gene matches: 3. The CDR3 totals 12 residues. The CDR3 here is CSVTTSGYEQYF. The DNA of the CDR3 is TGCAGCGTTACCACTAGCGGCTACGAGCAGTACTTC.

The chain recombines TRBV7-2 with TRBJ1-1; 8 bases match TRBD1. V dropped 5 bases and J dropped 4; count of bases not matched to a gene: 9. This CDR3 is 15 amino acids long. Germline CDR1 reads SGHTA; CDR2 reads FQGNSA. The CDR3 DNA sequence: TGTGCCAGCAGCCCAATGCAGGGGGCTGTCACTGAAGCTTTCTTT. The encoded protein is CASSPMQGAVTEAFF.

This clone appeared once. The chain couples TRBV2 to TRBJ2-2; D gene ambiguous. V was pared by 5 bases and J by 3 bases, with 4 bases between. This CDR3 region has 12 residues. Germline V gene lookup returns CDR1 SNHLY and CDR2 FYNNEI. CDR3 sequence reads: CASSPDTGELFF. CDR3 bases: TGTGCCAGCAGTCCAGACACCGGGGAGCTGTTTTTT.

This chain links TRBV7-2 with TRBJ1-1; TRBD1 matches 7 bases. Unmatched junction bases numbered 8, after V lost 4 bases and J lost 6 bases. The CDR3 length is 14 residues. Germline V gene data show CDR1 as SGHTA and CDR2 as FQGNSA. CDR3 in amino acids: CASSYRQGLPEAFF. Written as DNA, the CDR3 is TGTGCCAGCAGCTACAGACAGGGTTTGCCTGAAGCTTTCTTT.